This T cell receptor beta chain is drawn from a study of blood T cells in healthy people across ages. A J-beta primer mix and a sample-barcoded 5' primer were used in a second PCR of about 7 to 11 cycles. TCRdb re-called the 5' RACE reads through MiXCR, storing one row per CDR3 protein. Of hundreds of thousands of distinct CDR3 sequences listed, around 20% are singletons. Study observations and caveats: Per million T cells, the diversity of TCR beta decreased roughly linearly as age advanced. When set beside aged donors, long-lived donors presented more naive CD4+ cells and higher diversity. The unknown donor CMV status may have confounded expanded clonotype changes.

This CDR3 comprises 12 residues. Germline lookup yields CDR1 LGHNT and CDR2 FRNRAP. There were at least 6 micrograms of total RNA extracted from every sample. A note on this clonotype: Its specificity is not known.

Input material: blood. This clonotype was sampled from a man aged 65 to 79 in good health. The chain employs TRBV12-5 and TRBJ2-5; 7 bases align to TRBD2. The end of the DNA is better explained by TRBJ2-1, so the J call may be wrong. The CDR3 spells CASGQAGLEQFF. The CDR3 bases are TGTGCTAGTGGCCAAGCGGGGTTGGAGCAGTTCTTC.